The next 30 T cell receptor beta chains were all read from a single sample in a study of blood T cells in healthy people across ages. The authors ran a second PCR of 7 to 11 cycles using a sample-barcoded 5' primer and a J-beta primer mix. One entry per CDR3 protein, called by TCRdb with MiXCR from the 5' RACE reads. The sample comprises 870,000 or so distinct CDR3 sequences, about 28% of which are singletons, and 17% rests with the top ten. Material for sequencing was blood. The source of these receptors is an elderly woman in good health.

This clonotype has a handful of counts. CDR3 region: CSVSPWGGNTEAFF. CDR3 nucleotide sequence: TGCAGCGTTTCCCCCTGGGGGGGGAACACTGAAGCTTTCTTT. The genes are TRBV29-1 and TRBJ1-1; D possibly corresponds to TRBD1 (5 bases). This CDR3 comprises 14 residues. From germline, CDR1 is SQVTM and CDR2 ANQGSEA. V shed 5 bases and J shed 1 base, with 14 bases lying between them. The full variable domain, its missing parts supplied by reference TRBV29-1 and TRBJ1-1, is SAVISQKPSRDICQRGTSLTIQCQVDSQVTMMFWYRQQPGQSLTLIATANQGSEATYESGFVIDKFPISRPNLTFSTLTVSNMSPEDSSIYLCSVSPWGGNTEAFFGQGTRLTVV.

The chain joins TRBV20-1 to TRBJ1-5, with D possibly being TRBD1 (5 bases). There are 16 residues in the CDR3. V lost 2 bases to trimming and J lost 0 bases, with 14 bases between them. Germline V lookup: CDR1 DFQATT, CDR2 SNEGSKA (reference sequence). The CDR3 reads CSARTDRFASNQPQHF. The CDR3 bases are TGCAGTGCTAGAACAGACAGATTTGCTAGCAATCAGCCCCAGCATTTT.

This clonotype was recorded many times. The J gene is TRBJ2-7, the V gene TRBV20-1; no firm D call. The CDR3 totals 14 residues. CDR1 and CDR2 from the germline V gene are DFQATT and SNEGSKA (reference sequence). V was shortened by 4 bases and J by 3 bases, with 16 bases between the two germline ends. The CDR3 loop reads CSAKASPSFYEQYF. CDR3 nucleotide sequence: TGCAGTGCTAAAGCCAGCCCCTCTTTCTACGAGCAGTACTTC.

In its sample, this clonotype was seen many times. The genes are TRBV5-4 and TRBJ2-1, with TRBD2 matching 9 bases. The J segment lost 4 bases and the V segment lost 4 bases, leaving 6 bases of the junction unmatched. In germline, CDR1 is SGHNT, CDR2 YYREEE (reference sequence). The length of the CDR3 is 15 residues. The CDR3, as DNA: TGTGCCAGCAGCGAGCTAGCGGGGACTTACAATGAGCAGTTCTTC. As protein: CASSELAGTYNEQFF.

This clonotype was found a few times. The rearrangement joins TRBV30 to TRBJ2-6; the D gene is possibly TRBD1 (5 bases). In germline, CDR1 is GTSNPN, CDR2 SVGIG (reference sequence). The V end was cut by 2 bases, the J end by 3 bases, with 8 bases between. This CDR3 region has 14 residues. This CDR3 is CAWSQGSGANVLTF. The CDR3 DNA reads TGTGCCTGGAGTCAGGGAAGTGGGGCCAACGTCCTGACTTTC.

As concerns this clonotype: This may be a read error, as it is one base from a much larger clone. The rearrangement joins TRBV5-1 to TRBJ2-4; 11 nucleotides agree with TRBD2. Near its end, the DNA agrees better with TRBJ2-7, so the J call may be wrong. Germline CDR1 is SGHRS and CDR2 is YFSETQ. This CDR3 region has 15 residues. The DNA of the CDR3 is TGCGCCAGCAGCATAGCCGGGACTAGCGGAGACGAGCAGTACTTC. This gives the protein CASSIAGTSGDEQYF.

This clonotype was seen ten or more times. V gene TRBV11-2 combines with J gene TRBJ2-5; D perhaps matches TRBD2 (6 bases). Germline V gene lookup returns CDR1 SGHAT and CDR2 FQNNGV. The CDR3 covers 16 residues. Between the trimmed V and J ends, which lost 5 bases and 0 bases, there was a span of 16 bases. The CDR3 DNA follows: TGTGCCAGCAGCCGAGAAATGGCGGGGCACCAAGAGACCCAGTACTTC. Its translation: CASSREMAGHQETQYF.

This clonotype was seen a few times. This chain uses TRBV6-1 with TRBJ1-1; possible D gene TRBD1, 5 bases. The CDR3 is 15 residues long. The germline gives CDR1 MNHNS, CDR2 SASEGT. The V end was cut by 11 bases, the J end by 2 bases, with 21 bases between. CDR3 coding DNA: TGTGCCGGATCACGGAGTGCCCAGGGAAACACTGAAGCTTTCTTT. It codes for CAGSRSAQGNTEAFF.

Many counts were recorded for this clonotype. The chain links TRBV6-5 to TRBJ2-6, with D possibly being TRBD1 (6 bases). Germline assignment: CDR1 MNHEY and CDR2 SVGAGI. Trimming left V 0 bases short and J 0 bases short, with 18 bases between. This CDR3 spans 20 amino acids. DNA of the CDR3: TGTGCCAGCAGTTACTCCAACAGGGAGAGGTGGGACTCTGGGGCCAACGTCCTGACTTTC. Protein sequence: CASSYSNRERWDSGANVLTF.

In DNA form, the CDR3 reads TGTGCCAGCACCCCTCCGGGGACAGATGATAGCAATCAGCCCCAGCATTTT. This codes for CASTPPGTDDSNQPQHF. The V and J genes are TRBV6-1 and TRBJ1-5; TRBD1 aligns across 7 bases. J was trimmed by 0 bases and V by 7 bases; bases with no gene match: 12. The CDR3 loop spans 17 amino acids. Germline V lookup: CDR1 MNHNS, CDR2 SASEGT.

V is TRBV6-1 and J is TRBJ1-1; TRBD1 agrees at 8 bases. Germline V gene lookup returns CDR1 MNHNS and CDR2 SASEGT. There are 14 residues in the CDR3. The J segment lost 8 bases and the V segment lost 9 bases, leaving 14 bases of the junction unmatched. In nucleotides, the CDR3 is TGTGCCAGTCAATACGACAGGGGAAGAGGGGAAGCTTTCTTT. This codes for CASQYDRGRGEAFF.

The CDR3 nucleotides read TGCAGTGCAGGGGGGGGCGGGCCGTTCCAGCGAGGTCAGACCCAGTACTTC. Translation: CSAGGGGPFQRGQTQYF. The genes are TRBV20-1 and TRBJ2-5, with D possibly TRBD2 on 7 matching bases. The germline gives CDR1 DFQATT, CDR2 SNEGSKA (reference sequence). V was pared by 6 bases and J by 6 bases, with 29 bases between. The length of the CDR3 is 17 residues.

This clonotype has at least ten counts. V and J are TRBV4-1 and TRBJ2-1; TRBD2 is a possible D gene (6 bases). The CDR3 has 14 residues. Germline V gives CDR1 MGHRA, CDR2 YSYEKL. The V gene lost 4 bases and the J gene lost 2 bases, with 9 bases spanning the gap. This chain's CDR3 is CASSPGGAYNEQFF. For the CDR3, the DNA is TGCGCCAGCAGCCCCGGGGGTGCCTACAATGAGCAGTTCTTC.

The chain has TRBV6-1 and TRBJ2-2, with TRBD1 matching 7 bases. Germline trimming cut 6 bases from V and 1 base from J; bases unmatched to any gene: 14. CDR3 size: 18 residues. CDR1 is MNHNS and CDR2 is SASEGT in the germline V gene. In DNA form, the CDR3 reads TGTGCCAGCAGACTAGGGGGCCGCAGGGGCGTGAACACCGGGGAGCTGTTTTTT. It encodes CASRLGGRRGVNTGELFF.

This clonotype was observed a few times. A much larger clone differs by one base, so this may be a read error. The chain employs TRBV6-5 and TRBJ2-1; tentatively, D is TRBD1 or TRBD2 (5 bases each). The germline V gene encodes CDR1 MNHEY and CDR2 SVGAGI. The ends were cut back, 8 bases at V and 5 bases at J, with 13 bases in the middle. This CDR3 region has 13 residues. The chain's CDR3 is CASGGTGHNEQFF. DNA of the CDR3: TGTGCCAGCGGGGGAACCGGGCACAATGAGCAGTTCTTC.

This clonotype showed up just a few times. A read error is possible here, since a much larger clone lies one base away. The chain recombines TRBV7-2 with TRBJ2-1; 9 bases fit TRBD1. There are 14 residues in the CDR3. CDR1 is SGHTA, CDR2 FQGNSA, per germline. The chain's CDR3 is CASSRYGQGNGQFF. CDR3 nucleotide sequence: TGTGCCAGCAGCCGATATGGACAGGGGAATGGGCAGTTCTTC.

This clonotype was seen ten or more times. This chain connects TRBV5-5 to TRBJ2-3; the match to TRBD1 covers 8 bases. Per the germline V gene, CDR1 is SGHKS and CDR2 is YYEKEE (reference sequence). V gave up 4 bases and J gave up 4 bases; unmatched junction bases: 5. This CDR3 contains 14 residues. CDR3 amino acids: CASSRDRYSDTQYF. The CDR3, as DNA: TGTGCCAGCAGCCGGGACAGGTATTCAGATACGCAGTATTTT.

This clonotype was seen ten or more times. V usage is TRBV7-2 and J usage is TRBJ2-1; tentatively, D is TRBD1 or TRBD2 (5 bases each). Germline loops: CDR1 SGHTA, CDR2 FQGNSA. The germline V and J ends were trimmed by 1 base and 6 bases, with 16 bases remaining between them. This CDR3 region has 16 residues. The CDR3 loop reads CASSLEVGRLRNEQFF. CDR3 nucleotide sequence: TGTGCCAGCAGCTTAGAGGTGGGACGTCTACGCAATGAGCAGTTCTTC.

This chain uses TRBV2 with TRBJ1-2; D is undetermined. V lost 6 bases and J 6 bases, leaving 8 bases between the germline ends. The CDR3 runs to 11 residues. Germline V gives CDR1 SNHLY, CDR2 FYNNEI. The CDR3 loop is CASRVRDGYTF. The CDR3 nucleotides are TGTGCCAGCAGGGTGAGAGATGGCTACACCTTC. The entire variable domain, with the rest obtained from reference TRBV2 and TRBJ1-2, is as follows: EPEVTQTPSHQVTQMGQEVILRCVPISNHLYFYWYRQILGQKVEFLVSFYNNEISEKSEIFDDQFSVERPDGSNFTLKIRSTKLEDSAMYFCASRVRDGYTFGSGTRLTVV.

This clonotype was recorded at least ten times. The V call is TRBV4-3, the J call TRBJ2-1; D is perhaps TRBD1 or TRBD2 (6 bases each). From germline, CDR1 is LGHNA and CDR2 YSLEER. V lost 0 bases to trimming and J lost 7 bases, with 19 bases between them. CDR3 length: 17 amino acids. The CDR3, as DNA: TGCGCCAGCAGCCAAGATTCTCTCGGGGGCCCCAGGAATGAGCAGTTCTTC. As protein: CASSQDSLGGPRNEQFF.

This clonotype has at least ten counts. The rearrangement links TRBV12-3 or TRBV12-4 to TRBJ2-3, with a tentative D call TRBD1 (5 bases). Trimming stripped 1 base from V and 6 bases from J, with 14 bases between. The CDR3 is 15 amino acids. The CDR3 DNA sequence: TGTGCCAGCAGTTTAGACGCAGGGTCCGGGGATACGCAGTATTTT. Translated, it gives CASSLDAGSGDTQYF.

On this clonotype: This may be a read error: a much more frequent sequence differs by one nucleotide. This rearrangement joins TRBV11-2 to TRBJ2-1; 7 positions agree with TRBD1. The V gene end was trimmed by 6 bases and the J gene end by 6 bases; junction bases not matched to a gene: 11. The CDR3 runs 15 residues. CDR1 and CDR2 (germline): SGHAT, FQNNGV. CDR3 sequence (DNA): TGTGCCAGCAGACAACTTACTAGACAGGGCAATGAGCAGTTCTTC. It codes for CASRQLTRQGNEQFF.

V and J are TRBV29-1 and TRBJ2-1; D unresolved. Trimming took 0 bases from V and 8 from J, leaving 8 bases between them. The germline CDR1 and CDR2 sequences are SQVTM and ANQGSEA. This CDR3 contains 12 residues. The CDR3: CSVEDLLDEQFF. The CDR3 region has the DNA TGCAGCGTTGAAGACCTACTGGATGAGCAGTTCTTC.

V gene TRBV30 combines with J gene TRBJ1-2, with 7 bases that match TRBD1. The CDR3 covers 14 residues. Germline CDR1 GTSNPN, CDR2 SVGIG (reference sequence). V shed 7 bases, J shed 0 bases, and the junction held 8 bases outside the gene matches. The CDR3 is CASWTGPANYGYTF. CDR3 bases: TGTGCCTCTTGGACAGGCCCAGCTAACTATGGCTACACCTTC.

V gene TRBV14 combines with J gene TRBJ2-2, with D possibly being TRBD1 or TRBD2 (5 bases each). Trimming stripped 0 bases from V and 4 bases from J, with 9 bases between. This CDR3 has 15 amino acids. CDR1 and CDR2 from the germline V gene are SGHDN and FVKESK. DNA of the CDR3: TGTGCCAGCAGCCAAGATGGGACGGCCACCGGGGAGCTGTTTTTT. It codes for CASSQDGTATGELFF.

The genes are TRBV18 and TRBJ1-5; 9 bases align to TRBD1. The ends lost 3 bases at V and 10 bases at J; junction bases unmatched: 4. The germline V gene has CDR1 KGHSH and CDR2 LQKENI. The CDR3 loop spans 13 amino acids. The CDR3 here is CASSPGQGGPQHF. CDR3 DNA: TGTGCCAGCTCACCGGGACAGGGAGGTCCCCAGCATTTT.

This clonotype was observed many times. The chain joins TRBV30 to TRBJ1-1; 8 nucleotides line up with TRBD1. The germline V gene has CDR1 GTSNPN and CDR2 SVGIG (reference sequence). Unmatched junction bases numbered 4, after V lost 3 bases and J lost 4 bases. The CDR3 length is 13 residues. For the CDR3, the DNA is TGTGCCTGGAGCGGACAGGGAGGCACTGAAGCTTTCTTT. Encoded protein: CAWSGQGGTEAFF.

This clonotype showed up just a few times. This chain uses TRBV3-1 with TRBJ2-7; D might be TRBD1 (5 bases). With 0 bases removed from V and 7 bases from J, the gap between germline ends came to 19 bases. Germline CDR1 and CDR2: LGHDT and YNNKEL (reference sequence). The CDR3 length is 16 residues. The CDR3 here is CASSQDEGALRNEQYF. The CDR3, as DNA: TGTGCCAGCAGCCAAGATGAAGGGGCACTTCGGAATGAGCAGTACTTC.

The CDR3 protein is CASSERGGAYEQYF. For the CDR3, the DNA is TGTGCCAGCAGTGAAAGGGGGGGGGCCTACGAGCAGTACTTC. The chain joins TRBV6-1 to TRBJ2-5; D might be TRBD2 (7 bases). The J call may be faulty, since TRBJ2-7 better matches the DNA end. The CDR3 sequence is 14 residues long. The germline CDR1 and CDR2 sequences are MNHNS and SASEGT.

CDR3: CASLLGRDTQYF. For the CDR3, the DNA is TGTGCCAGTCTTCTTGGGAGAGATACGCAGTATTTT. This rearrangement joins TRBV7-2 to TRBJ2-3, with a possible D match to TRBD2 (5 bases). The CDR3 loop spans 12 amino acids. V lost 9 bases, J lost 5 bases, and 12 bases lay in between. Germline lookup yields CDR1 SGHTA and CDR2 FQGNSA.